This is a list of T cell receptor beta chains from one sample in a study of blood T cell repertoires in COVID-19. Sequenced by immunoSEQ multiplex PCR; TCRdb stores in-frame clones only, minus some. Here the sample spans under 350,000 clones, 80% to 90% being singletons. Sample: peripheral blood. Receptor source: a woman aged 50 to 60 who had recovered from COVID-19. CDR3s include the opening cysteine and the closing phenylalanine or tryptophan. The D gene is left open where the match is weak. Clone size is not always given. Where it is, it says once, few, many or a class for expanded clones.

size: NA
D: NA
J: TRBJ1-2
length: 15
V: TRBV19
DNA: TGTGCCAGTATGGTACAGGAAAACTCTAACTATGGCTACACCTTC
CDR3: CASMVQENSNYGYTF

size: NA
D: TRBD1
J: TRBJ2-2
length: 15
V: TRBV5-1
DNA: TGCGCCAGCAGCTTACAGGGGGCCGACACCGGGGAGCTGTTTTTT
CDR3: CASSLQGADTGELFF

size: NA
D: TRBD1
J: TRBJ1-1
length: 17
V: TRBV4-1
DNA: TGCGCCAGCAGCCGATCGACAGGGGGCGGAGTGAACACTGAAGCTTTCTTT
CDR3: CASSRSTGGGVNTEAFF

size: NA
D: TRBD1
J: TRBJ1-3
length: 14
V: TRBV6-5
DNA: TGTGCCACCGAGACAGGGGGAGGTGGAAACACCATATATTTT
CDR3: CATETGGGGNTIYF

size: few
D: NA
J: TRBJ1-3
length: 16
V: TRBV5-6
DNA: TGTGCCAGCAGCTTGGGTTATCGGGTGTCAGGAAACACCATATATTTT
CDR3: CASSLGYRVSGNTIYF

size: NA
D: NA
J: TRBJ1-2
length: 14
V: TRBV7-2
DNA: TGTGCCAGCAGCTTACTGGGAGCTGACTATGGCTACACCTTC
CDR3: CASSLLGADYGYTF

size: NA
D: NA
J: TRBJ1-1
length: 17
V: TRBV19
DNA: TGTGCCAGTAGTATATTGCGGGGGGGCGATCTGAACACTGAAGCTTTCTTT
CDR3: CASSILRGGDLNTEAFF

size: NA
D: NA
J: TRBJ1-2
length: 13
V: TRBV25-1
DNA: TGTGCCAGCCAGACAGAAAAAAACTATGGCTACACCTTC
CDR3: CASQTEKNYGYTF

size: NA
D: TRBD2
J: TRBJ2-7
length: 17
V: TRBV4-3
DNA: TGCGCCAGCAGCCAAGAATACTCTAGCGGGAGGGCCAGCGAGCAGTACTTC
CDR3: CASSQEYSSGRASEQYF

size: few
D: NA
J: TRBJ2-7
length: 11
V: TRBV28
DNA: TGTGCCAGCAGTTCTACCTACGAGCAGTACTTC
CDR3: CASSSTYEQYF

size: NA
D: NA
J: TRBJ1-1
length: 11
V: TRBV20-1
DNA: TGCAGTGCTAGCCAGGGCTCTGAAGCTTTCTTT
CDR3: CSASQGSEAFF

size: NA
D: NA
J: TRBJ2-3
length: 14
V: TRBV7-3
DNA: TGTGCCAGCACAGCGTCGTTAGGGGCAGATACGCAGTATTTT
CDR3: CASTASLGADTQYF

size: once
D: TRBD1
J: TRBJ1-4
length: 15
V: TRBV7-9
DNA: TGTGCCAGCAGCTCCTTAGACAGGGGGCTGGAAAAACTGTTTTTT
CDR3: CASSSLDRGLEKLFF

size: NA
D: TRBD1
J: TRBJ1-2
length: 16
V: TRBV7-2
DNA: TGTGCCAGCAGCTCTAGCCGGACAGGGGGAAACTATGGCTACACCTTC
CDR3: CASSSSRTGGNYGYTF

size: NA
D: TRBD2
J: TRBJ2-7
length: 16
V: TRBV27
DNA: TGTGCCAGCAGTTCCCAGAGGACTAGCGGCCCCTACGAGCAGTACTTC
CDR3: CASSSQRTSGPYEQYF

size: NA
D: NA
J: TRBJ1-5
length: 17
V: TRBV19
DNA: TGTGCCAGTAGTATACCCCTCCGCAATAGGGGGAATCAGCCCCAGCATTTT
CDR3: CASSIPLRNRGNQPQHF

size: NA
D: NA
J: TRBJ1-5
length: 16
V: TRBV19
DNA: TGTGCCAGTAGTGGCCTCTTTCGTGTCGGGAATCAGCCCCAGCATTTT
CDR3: CASSGLFRVGNQPQHF

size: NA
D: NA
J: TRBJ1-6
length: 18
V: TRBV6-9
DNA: TGTGCCAGCAGTTATTCAGCAAGGGGCGGGGGAGAAGATTCACCCCTCCACTTT
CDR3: CASSYSARGGGEDSPLHF